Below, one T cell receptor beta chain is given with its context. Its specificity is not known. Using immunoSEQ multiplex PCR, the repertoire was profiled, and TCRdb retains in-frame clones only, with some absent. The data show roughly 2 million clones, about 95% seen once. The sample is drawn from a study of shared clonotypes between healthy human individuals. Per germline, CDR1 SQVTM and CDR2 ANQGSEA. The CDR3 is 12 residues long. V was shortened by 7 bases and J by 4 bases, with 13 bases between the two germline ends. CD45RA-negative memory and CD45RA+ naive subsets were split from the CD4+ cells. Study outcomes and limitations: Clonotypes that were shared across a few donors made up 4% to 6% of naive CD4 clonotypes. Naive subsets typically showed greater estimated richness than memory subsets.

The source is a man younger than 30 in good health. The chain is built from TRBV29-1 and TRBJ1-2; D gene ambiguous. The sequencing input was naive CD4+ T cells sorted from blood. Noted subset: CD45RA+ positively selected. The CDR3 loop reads CSGVEGTYGYTF. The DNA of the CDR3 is TGCAGCGGGGTAGAGGGAACCTATGGCTACACCTTC.